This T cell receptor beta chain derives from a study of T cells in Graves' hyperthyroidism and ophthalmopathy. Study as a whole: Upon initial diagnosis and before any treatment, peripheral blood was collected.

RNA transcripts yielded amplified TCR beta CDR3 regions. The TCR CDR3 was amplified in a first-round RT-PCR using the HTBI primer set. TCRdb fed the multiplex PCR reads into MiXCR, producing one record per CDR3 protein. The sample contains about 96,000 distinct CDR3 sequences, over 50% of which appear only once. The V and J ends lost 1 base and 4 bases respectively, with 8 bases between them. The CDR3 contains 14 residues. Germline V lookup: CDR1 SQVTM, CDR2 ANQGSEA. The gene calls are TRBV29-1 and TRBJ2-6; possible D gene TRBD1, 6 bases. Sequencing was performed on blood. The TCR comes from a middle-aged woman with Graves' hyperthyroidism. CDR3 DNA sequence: TGCAGCGTTGAAGGGGGGACAGGGGCCAACGTCCTGACTTTC. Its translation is CSVEGGTGANVLTF. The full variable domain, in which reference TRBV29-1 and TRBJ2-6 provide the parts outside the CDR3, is SAVISQKPSRDICQRGTSLTIQCQVDSQVTMMFWYRQQPGQSLTLIATANQGSEATYESGFVIDKFPISRPNLTFSTLTVSNMSPEDSSIYLCSVEGGTGANVLTFGAGSRLTVL.